This T cell receptor (beta chain) was sequenced in a study of neurological immune-mediated disorders. PBMCs stored at -80 C, numbering 2 million, were the origin of the unsorted libraries. MiXCR, run by TCRdb on the 5' RACE reads, gives a single entry per CDR3 protein. The sample carries some 21,000 distinct CDR3 sequences, over 12% recorded once. Germline CDR1 and CDR2: DFQATT and SNEGSKA (reference sequence). The CDR3 contains 15 residues. The junction had 6 bases not matched to a gene; V was cut back by 0 bases and J by 6 bases. There are many counts of this clonotype. Material for sequencing was PBMCs. The receptor was isolated from a female donor with HTLV-1-associated myelopathy (HAM/TSP). V gene TRBV20-1 combines with J gene TRBJ2-1; 9 bases line up with TRBD2. CDR3 sequence: CSARDPAGGRNEQFF. As DNA, the CDR3 is TGCAGTGCTAGAGATCCAGCGGGAGGACGCAATGAGCAGTTCTTC.